This T cell receptor (beta chain) is drawn from a study of blood T cell repertoires in COVID-19. Study in general: There were acute and convalescent COVID-19 samples, and they came from the United States, Italy and Spain. PBMCs, B-cell-depleted T cells, or T cells provided the cDNA or gDNA that made up the material.

The Seattle site enrolled patients during active infection and followed them longitudinally. This CDR3 comprises 16 residues. The germline CDR1 and CDR2 sequences are SGHTA and FQGTGA. V dropped 4 bases and J dropped 0 bases, with 10 bases sitting between them. Original data processing: For nucleated cells, counts were estimated from reference gene primer amplification. Clones were sequenced by immunoSEQ multiplex PCR, and TCRdb holds only the in-frame ones, with some missing. The DNA was the basis for D and trimming; V, J and clone size are from that table. The sample holds about 420,000 clones; 70% to 90% are singletons and the top ten take roughly 0.87%.

The V and J genes are TRBV7-3 and TRBJ2-6, with TRBD1 as a possible D gene (5 bases). What was sequenced was peripheral blood. The origin of this receptor is a man aged 18 to 30 with COVID-19, enrolled during active disease. CDR3 loop: CASSSTGSSGANVLTF. CDR3 bases: TGTGCCAGCAGCTCTACAGGCTCCTCTGGGGCCAACGTCCTGACTTTC.